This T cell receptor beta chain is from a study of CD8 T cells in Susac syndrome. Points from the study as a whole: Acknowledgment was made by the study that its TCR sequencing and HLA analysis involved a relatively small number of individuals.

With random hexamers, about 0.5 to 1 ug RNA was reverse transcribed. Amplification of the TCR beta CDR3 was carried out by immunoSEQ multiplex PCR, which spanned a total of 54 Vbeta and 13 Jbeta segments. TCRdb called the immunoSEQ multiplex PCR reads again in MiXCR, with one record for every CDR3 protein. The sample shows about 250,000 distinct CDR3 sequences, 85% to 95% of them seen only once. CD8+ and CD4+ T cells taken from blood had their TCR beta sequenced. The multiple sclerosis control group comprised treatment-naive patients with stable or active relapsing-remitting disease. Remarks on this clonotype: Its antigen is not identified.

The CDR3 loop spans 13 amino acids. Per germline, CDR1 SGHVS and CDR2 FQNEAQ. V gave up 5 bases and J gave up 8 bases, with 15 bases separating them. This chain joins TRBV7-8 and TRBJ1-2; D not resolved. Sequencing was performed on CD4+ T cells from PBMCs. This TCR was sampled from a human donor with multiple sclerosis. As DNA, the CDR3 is TGTGCCAGCAGCCCCGGACCCGCAGCAGGCTACACCTTC. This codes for CASSPGPAAGYTF.